These T cell receptor beta chains were read from a single sample in a study of blood T cells in healthy people across ages. TCRdb re-called the 5' RACE reads through MiXCR, storing one row per CDR3 protein. The data show approximately 670,000 distinct CDR3 sequences, approximately 40% seen once. Input material: blood. The receptor source for this set is a man at least 80 years old in good health. CDR3s include the opening cysteine and the closing phenylalanine or tryptophan.

TRBV5-1	TRBJ2-3	CASSAASGAYTDTQYF
TRBV6-5	TRBJ1-2	CASSYTRTGAGYGYTF
TRBV10-3	TRBJ1-3	CAISPSGTDGNTIYF
TRBV5-1	TRBJ2-2	CASSLASQRNTGELFF
TRBV4-1	TRBJ2-1	CASSQDLWRGVPNEQFF
TRBV6-1	TRBJ2-1	CASSHLTSGGSYNEQFF
TRBV12-3/TRBV12-4	TRBJ1-2	CASSPNWGQDRMHGYTF
TRBV4-1	TRBJ1-5	CASSHDPGQGASQPQHF
TRBV10-2	TRBJ2-3	CASNGVPDTQYF
TRBV11-3	TRBJ2-2	CASRKATSSGELFF
TRBV20-1	TRBJ2-7	CSARRGTGGDQYF
TRBV29-1	TRBJ2-3	CRVQGGSSPDTQYF
TRBV3-1	TRBJ2-5	CASSQDLPGSETQYF
TRBV14	TRBJ1-1	CASSQERVRRTEAFF
TRBV4-1	TRBJ1-2	CASSQDGGRGFYGYTF
TRBV7-7	NA	CASSVDRDSDEQYF
TRBV20-1	TRBJ1-1	CSLRYRGRTENTEAFF
TRBV29-1	NA	CSGRQAVETQYF
TRBV3-1	TRBJ2-5	CASSLMGGGLGETQYF
TRBV6-6	TRBJ1-1	CASRSTDRGIGNTEAFF
TRBV28	TRBJ1-4	CASSLEGINEKLFF
TRBV6-5	TRBJ2-7	CASSQGTAYEQYF
TRBV6-4	TRBJ1-2	CASRPGTANYGYTF
TRBV20-1	TRBJ2-1	CSDSRDRGYNEQFF
TRBV7-9	TRBJ2-5	CASSFSLASSVQETQYF
TRBV6-1	TRBJ1-2	CASRYFNYGYTF
TRBV2	TRBJ1-2	CASTHQGAEGRYRGYTF
TRBV7-8	TRBJ2-5	CASSLASAGGQETQYF
TRBV6-2/TRBV6-3	TRBJ2-1	CASSYGGDEQFF
TRBV6-5	TRBJ2-5	CASRSGPQETQYF
TRBV6-2/TRBV6-3	TRBJ2-1	CASTKGTSKTDEQFF
TRBV7-9	TRBJ2-1	CASRMTGLNHPYNEQFF
TRBV5-5	TRBJ1-5	CASSLGPRGHQPQHF
TRBV29-1	TRBJ2-7	CSVMTHPVREQYF
TRBV6-5	TRBJ2-5	CASCSGRPRSYNEQYF
TRBV28	TRBJ1-6	CASSLRHTGSPLHF
TRBV4-2	TRBJ2-1	CASSRLGLDDNEQFF
TRBV10-1	TRBJ2-5	CASSVRDSSYNEQYF
TRBV18	TRBJ2-5	CASSPNSGISIEQYF
TRBV20-1	TRBJ2-1	CSATPGLAGLNEQFF
TRBV7-9	TRBJ2-3	CTSGGLAGDTQYF
TRBV20-1	TRBJ2-1	CSAKTSGYNEQFF
TRBV11-2	TRBJ2-1	CSSSSAGTSGGAGEQFF
TRBV28	TRBJ1-3	CASSRQRNTIYF
TRBV12-3/TRBV12-4	TRBJ2-1	CASSTGTGAVNEQFF
TRBV7-2	TRBJ2-1	CASSYSEVYNEQFF
TRBV20-1	NA	CSARDPVGKTQYF
TRBV7-2	TRBJ2-5	CANSPNAGRREETQYF
TRBV20-1	TRBJ2-7	CSAPSAGHYEQYF
TRBV20-1	NA	CSARGTSGGPQSYEQYF
TRBV20-1	TRBJ2-1	CSARLSGLASTYNEQFF
TRBV20-1	TRBJ2-5	CSARGTRDSVVFGTQYF
TRBV5-6	TRBJ1-3	CASSAGGLSGNTIYF
TRBV20-1	TRBJ2-5	CSAQDRGGETQYF
TRBV6-1	TRBJ2-7	CASTLGTPTYEQYF